These 27 T cell receptor beta chains were sequenced from one sample in a study of OX40 agonist ivuxolimab in advanced cancers. The table came from immunoSEQ multiplex PCR; TCRdb's copy has only in-frame clones and leaves some out. The sample includes about 71,000 clones, approximately 94% seen only once; the top ten take around a sixth. The sample was CD4+ or CD8+ T cells sorted from blood, taken in a trial of the OX40 agonist ivuxolimab. Receptors were obtained from an adult with an advanced solid tumor such as melanoma, head and neck, liver or kidney cancer.

V gene TRBV29-1 combines with J gene TRBJ2-7; no definite D call. The CDR3 consists of 13 residues. Trimming shortened V by 0 bases and J by 5 bases, and 11 bases separated the two germline ends. From germline, CDR1 is SQVTM and CDR2 ANQGSEA. The CDR3 sequence is CSVEEGHGDEQYF. In DNA form, the CDR3 reads TGCAGCGTTGAAGAGGGCCATGGGGACGAGCAGTACTTC.

The rearrangement uses TRBV25-1 and TRBJ2-7; D may be TRBD2 (6 bases). The V end lost 8 bases, the J end lost 5 bases, and 16 bases lay between the germline ends. The CDR3 extends over 13 amino acids. Germline V gene sequence: CDR1 MGHDK, CDR2 SYGVNS. CDR3 amino acids: CASGVGGYNEQYF. As DNA, the CDR3 is TGTGCCAGCGGGGTGGGAGGTTACAACGAGCAGTACTTC.

V usage is TRBV4-1 and J usage is TRBJ1-2; D might be TRBD1 (5 bases). The V gene's germline CDR1 is MGHRA and CDR2 YSYEKL. Trimming shortened V by 1 base and J by 3 bases, and 12 bases separated the two germline ends. The CDR3 runs 15 residues. DNA of the CDR3: TGCGCCAGCAGCCAAGGCTGGGGCGGTGACTATGGCTACACCTTC. Translating gives CASSQGWGGDYGYTF.

The chain has TRBV11-2 and TRBJ2-7; D might be TRBD2 (6 bases). V lost 1 base to trimming and J lost 3 bases, with 10 bases between them. Germline CDR1 SGHAT, CDR2 FQNNGV. This CDR3 comprises 14 residues. Here the CDR3 reads CASSLGGDGYEQYF. CDR3 nucleotides: TGTGCCAGCAGCTTAGGGGGGGACGGCTACGAGCAGTACTTC.

This clone appeared a single time. The genes are TRBV28 and TRBJ1-2, with a tentative D call TRBD1 (6 bases). Germline CDR1 is MDHEN and CDR2 is SYDVKM. V lost 6 bases and J 7 bases, leaving 18 bases between the germline ends. The CDR3 is made up of 14 amino acids. CDR3 DNA: TGTGCCAGCAGCCCCCCGGGGGGCGGGTTTGGCTACACCTTC. Encoded protein: CASSPPGGGFGYTF.

This clone was detected once. V and J are TRBV4-3 and TRBJ2-4, with no clear D. CDR1 is LGHNA and CDR2 is YSLEER in the germline V gene. V gave up 0 bases and J gave up 3 bases, with 9 bases separating them. This CDR3 has 15 residues. CDR3 in DNA: TGCGCCAGCAGCCAAGACTTAGGTGACAAAAACATTCAGTACTTC. Amino acid sequence: CASSQDLGDKNIQYF.

Notes on this clone: The same CDR3 can be traced to other DNA sequences in this sample. The chain has TRBV11-2 and TRBJ1-5, with a possible D match to TRBD1 (5 bases). The CDR3 covers 15 residues. Per germline, CDR1 SGHAT and CDR2 FQNNGV. Trimming removed 5 bases from V and 0 bases from J, with 11 bases in between. In DNA, the CDR3 is TGTGCCAGCAGCCTTGGGGCTTATAGCAATCAGCCCCAGCATTTT. This encodes CASSLGAYSNQPQHF.

The V and J genes are TRBV9 and TRBJ2-2; 7 bases line up with TRBD2. The V gene's germline CDR1 is SGDLS and CDR2 YYNGEE. The CDR3 runs 18 residues. J was trimmed by 3 bases and V by 1 base; bases with no gene match: 12. This chain's CDR3 is CASSVPRTSSGHTGELFF. The CDR3 nucleotides are TGTGCCAGCAGCGTACCGAGGACTAGTTCAGGGCACACCGGGGAGCTGTTTTTT.

The chain links TRBV18 to TRBJ2-5; no firm D call. The germline gives CDR1 KGHSH, CDR2 LQKENI. Trimming pared 3 bases from V and 4 bases from J, leaving 15 bases between. The CDR3 is 15 residues long. CDR3: CASSPGPGVRETQYF. As DNA, the CDR3 is TGTGCCAGCTCACCGGGCCCCGGCGTGAGAGAGACCCAGTACTTC.

The chain joins TRBV28 to TRBJ2-7, with D unresolved. V was trimmed by 6 bases and J by 0 bases, leaving 3 bases between them. Germline CDR1 and CDR2: MDHEN and SYDVKM. This CDR3 is built from 11 residues. CDR3 DNA sequence: TGTGCCAGCAGGTTCTCCTACGAGCAGTACTTC. Its protein product is CASRFSYEQYF.

The gene calls are TRBV7-2 and TRBJ2-3; perhaps TRBD2 as D (6 bases). This CDR3 region has 15 residues. The V and J ends lost 5 bases and 4 bases respectively, with 16 bases between them. The germline gives CDR1 SGHTA, CDR2 FQGNSA. The chain's CDR3 is CASSPSAGPADTQYF. CDR3 DNA: TGTGCCAGCAGCCCCAGTGCGGGGCCGGCAGATACGCAGTATTTT.

As DNA, the CDR3 is TGTGCCAGCAGCGCGGGGGGTAGCGGAGAGCAGTACTTC. Protein: CASSAGGSGEQYF. The chain is built from TRBV9 and TRBJ2-7, with TRBD2 matching over 7 bases. Germline loops: CDR1 SGDLS, CDR2 YYNGEE. This CDR3 has 13 amino acids. Germline trimming cut 3 bases from V and 7 bases from J; bases unmatched to any gene: 7.

This chain links TRBV4-3 with TRBJ2-3; a weak D match, TRBD1 (5 bases). This CDR3 comprises 17 residues. In germline, CDR1 is LGHNA, CDR2 YSLEER. Trimming took 0 bases from V and 1 from J, leaving 14 bases between them. CDR3 DNA sequence: TGCGCCAGCAGCCAAGATGGGGCAGGGATAGGCACAGATACGCAGTATTTT. It translates to CASSQDGAGIGTDTQYF.

This chain connects TRBV14 to TRBJ1-1, with 7 bases lining up with TRBD1. Germline CDR1 is SGHDN and CDR2 is FVKESK. The V and J ends lost 5 bases and 3 bases, in that order; junction bases with no gene match: 9. There are 15 residues in the CDR3. CDR3 nucleotide sequence: TGTGCCAGCAGCTTTCTCCAGGGGGGCGACACTGAAGCTTTCTTT. It encodes CASSFLQGGDTEAFF.

The chain combines TRBV4-1 with TRBJ2-7; no definite D call. Per germline, CDR1 MGHRA and CDR2 YSYEKL. The CDR3 runs 14 residues. V was shortened by 4 bases and J by 0 bases, with 10 bases between the two germline ends. Written as DNA, the CDR3 is TGCGCCAGCAGCCCGACATCGAGCTCCTACGAGCAGTACTTC. Translated, it gives CASSPTSSSYEQYF.

The table lists this clone with a count of one. The chain employs TRBV9 and TRBJ2-7; a possible D gene is TRBD1 (6 bases). Germline values: CDR1 SGDLS, CDR2 YYNGEE. CDR3 length equals 15 residues. V was shortened by 0 bases and J by 2 bases, with 12 bases between the two germline ends. The CDR3 protein is CASSVVPTGTYEQYF. The CDR3 DNA reads TGTGCCAGCAGCGTAGTTCCGACAGGTACCTACGAGCAGTACTTC.

This clone was picked up one time. The chain combines TRBV15 with TRBJ1-5, with D maybe TRBD1 (5 bases). This CDR3 contains 14 residues. Germline V gives CDR1 LNHNV, CDR2 YYDKDF (reference sequence). Deletions cut 0 bases from V and 4 bases from J, with 7 bases between. CDR3 region: CATSREGQNQPQHF. The CDR3 DNA sequence: TGTGCCACCAGCAGAGAGGGGCAGAATCAGCCCCAGCATTTT.

This chain joins TRBV4-3 and TRBJ1-1, with D uncertain. Germline assignment: CDR1 LGHNA and CDR2 YSLEER. V lost 0 bases and J 5 bases, leaving 10 bases between the germline ends. The CDR3 has 14 amino acids. The CDR3 bases are TGCGCCAGCAGCCAAGATGGGATGGGGACTGAAGCTTTCTTT. It yields the protein CASSQDGMGTEAFF.

The chain combines TRBV2 with TRBJ2-7, with a possible D match to TRBD2 (5 bases). This CDR3 has 15 residues. Germline CDR1 SNHLY, CDR2 FYNNEI. The V and J ends lost 0 bases and 4 bases respectively, with 13 bases between them. The CDR3 coding sequence is TGTGCCAGCAGTGAAGCGGGCGGGTTCCTGTACGAGCAGTACTTC. It encodes CASSEAGGFLYEQYF.

The gene calls are TRBV7-9 and TRBJ2-5; weak D call: TRBD2 (5 bases). V was pared by 2 bases and J by 5 bases, with 12 bases between. Germline V CDR1 and CDR2: SEHNR, FQNEAQ (reference sequence). The CDR3 is 14 amino acids. The CDR3: CASSLIGRGETQYF. The CDR3 DNA follows: TGTGCCAGCAGCTTAATAGGTCGAGGGGAGACCCAGTACTTC. Full variable domain (outside the CDR3, taken from reference TRBV7-9 and TRBJ2-5): DTGVSQNPRHKITKRGQNVTFRCDPISEHNRLYWYRQTLGQGPEFLTYFQNEAQLEKSRLLSDRFSAERPKGSFSTLEIQRTEQGDSAMYLCASSLIGRGETQYFGPGTRLLVL.

The V and J genes are TRBV13 and TRBJ2-2; 9 bases match TRBD2. The J segment lost 3 bases and the V segment lost 3 bases, leaving 8 bases of the junction unmatched. This CDR3 has 17 amino acids. Germline V lookup: CDR1 PRHDT, CDR2 FYEKMQ (reference sequence). For the CDR3, the DNA is TGTGCCAGCAGCTTCTTGACTAGCGGTGAAGACACCGGGGAGCTGTTTTTT. Protein product: CASSFLTSGEDTGELFF.

V is TRBV5-1 and J is TRBJ1-1; 11 bases are a match to TRBD1. The length of the CDR3 is 15 residues. Germline V gene data show CDR1 as SGHRS and CDR2 as YFSETQ. After removal of 4 bases from V and 6 bases from J, the junction contained 8 bases not matched to a gene. This chain's CDR3 is CASSEHRDRGAEAFF. CDR3 DNA sequence: TGCGCCAGCAGCGAACATCGGGACAGGGGGGCTGAAGCTTTCTTT.

The rearrangement uses TRBV6-5 and TRBJ2-1; TRBD1 is a possible D gene (6 bases). CDR1 and CDR2 (germline): MNHEY, SVGAGI. V was shortened by 2 bases and J by 7 bases, with 15 bases between the two germline ends. The CDR3 sequence is 15 residues long. The CDR3 region has the DNA TGTGCCAGCAGTTACCCTACTACAGGGAGAAATGAGCAGTTCTTC. Protein sequence: CASSYPTTGRNEQFF.

V and J are TRBV6-6 and TRBJ1-3, with D perhaps TRBD1 (6 bases). Germline V gene lookup returns CDR1 MNHNY and CDR2 SVGAGI (reference sequence). The CDR3 totals 15 residues. The ends were cut back, 5 bases at V and 6 bases at J, with 17 bases in the middle. CDR3 protein: CASSPRGQWVNTIYF. The DNA for the CDR3 is TGTGCCAGCAGTCCCCGGGGACAATGGGTAAACACCATATATTTT.

The V gene is TRBV5-5, the J gene TRBJ2-7; no definite D call. Germline-derived CDR1 and CDR2 are SGHKS and YYEKEE (reference sequence). The CDR3 is 10 residues long. V lost 2 bases, J lost 7 bases, and 4 bases lay in between. The CDR3: CASSFDEQYF. The CDR3 coding sequence is TGTGCCAGCAGCTTTGATGAGCAGTACTTC.

The J gene is TRBJ2-7, the V gene TRBV7-8; tentative D call: TRBD2 (5 bases). Germline-derived CDR1 and CDR2 are SGHVS and FQNEAQ. Deletions cut 8 bases from V and 6 bases from J, with 17 bases between. The CDR3 runs to 13 residues. CDR3: CASRGDLGFEQYF. The CDR3 DNA reads as TGTGCCAGCCGGGGAGATTTGGGTTTCGAGCAGTACTTC.

To note about this clone: Other DNA sequences in this sample translate to the same CDR3. The chain joins TRBV9 to TRBJ1-1, with no clear D. The CDR3 is 12 residues long. Trimming stripped 0 bases from V and 6 bases from J, with 6 bases between. Germline CDR1 and CDR2: SGDLS and YYNGEE. The CDR3 DNA reads as TGTGCCAGCAGCGTAGGTACCGCTGAAGCTTTCTTT. Protein sequence: CASSVGTAEAFF.